The next 17 T cell receptor beta chains were all read from a single sample in a study of T cells in Graves' hyperthyroidism and ophthalmopathy. TCR beta CDR3 region amplification was performed from RNA transcripts. The HTBI set primed first-round TCR CDR3 RT-PCR. MiXCR was run by TCRdb on the multiplex PCR reads, yielding one entry per CDR3 protein. The table includes about 370,000 distinct CDR3 sequences, roughly 15% detected once. The sample comprised blood. The origin of the receptors is a woman aged 55-70 years with Graves' ophthalmopathy.

This clonotype appeared a few times. J is TRBJ1-5 and V is TRBV20-1; weak D call: TRBD1 (6 bases). This CDR3 spans 15 amino acids. The V gene lost 3 bases and the J gene lost 2 bases, with 14 bases spanning the gap. Germline CDR1 is DFQATT and CDR2 is SNEGSKA (reference sequence). CDR3 sequence: CSARNPGQRNQPQHF. The DNA of the CDR3 is TGCAGTGCTAGGAACCCAGGACAGCGCAATCAGCCCCAGCATTTT.

The chain uses TRBV20-1 and TRBJ2-1, with 10 bases that match TRBD2. Germline V gene data show CDR1 as DFQATT and CDR2 as SNEGSKA (reference sequence). This CDR3 spans 13 amino acids. With V trimmed by 5 bases and J by 9 bases, 7 bases remained unmatched. CDR3 region: CSAQKAGGPEQFF. CDR3 sequence (DNA): TGCAGTGCTCAGAAAGCGGGAGGGCCTGAGCAGTTCTTC.

This chain links TRBV25-1 with TRBJ1-1; tentatively, D is TRBD1 (5 bases). Trimming cost V 8 bases and J 5 bases, with 12 bases left between them. CDR1 and CDR2 from the germline V gene are MGHDK and SYGVNS. The CDR3 is 12 residues long. The CDR3 region has the DNA TGTGCCAGCCACGGCTGGGGGACTGAAGCTTTCTTT. It yields the protein CASHGWGTEAFF.

The J gene is TRBJ2-3, the V gene TRBV2, with 15 positions matching TRBD2. There are 16 residues in the CDR3. V lost 4 bases and J lost 3; bases outside the gene matches: 2. The V gene's germline CDR1 is SNHLY and CDR2 FYNNEI. CDR3 sequence reads: CASSGTSGRVTDTQYF. CDR3 coding DNA: TGTGCCAGCAGTGGGACTAGCGGGAGGGTGACAGATACGCAGTATTTT.

The table lists this clonotype with many counts. The chain is built from TRBV9 and TRBJ2-3, with TRBD2 matching 9 bases. The CDR3 is 19 residues long. The V gene end was trimmed by 3 bases and the J gene end by 4 bases; junction bases not matched to a gene: 18. Per the germline V gene, CDR1 is SGDLS and CDR2 is YYNGEE. The CDR3 DNA reads TGTGCCAGCAGCGAGACCATAGCGGGAGCTCCCGGGAGCGCAGATACGCAGTATTTT. Its protein product is CASSETIAGAPGSADTQYF.

This clonotype was seen ten or more times. The rearrangement uses TRBV9 and TRBJ1-1; D unclear. The CDR3 contains 13 residues. Germline V gene lookup returns CDR1 SGDLS and CDR2 YYNGEE. Trimming pared 0 bases from V and 7 bases from J, leaving 10 bases between. The CDR3 reads CASSVGQEDEAFF. In DNA form, the CDR3 reads TGTGCCAGCAGCGTAGGGCAGGAGGATGAAGCTTTCTTT.

At least ten counts were recorded for this clonotype. The chain employs TRBV13 and TRBJ2-5; 11 bases agree with TRBD2. J lost 6 bases, V lost 4 bases, and 7 bases had no gene match. CDR1 PRHDT and CDR2 FYEKMQ come from the germline V gene (reference sequence). The length of the CDR3 is 15 residues. CDR3 residues: CASSSGTSGFQTQYF. The DNA of the CDR3 is TGTGCCAGCAGCTCCGGGACTAGCGGCTTTCAGACCCAGTACTTC. The full variable domain, rest sourced from reference TRBV13 and TRBJ2-5, is AAGVIQSPRHLIKEKRETATLKCYPIPRHDTVYWYQQGPGQDPQFLISFYEKMQSDKGSIPDRFSAQQFSDYHSELNMSSLELGDSALYFCASSSGTSGFQTQYFGPGTRLLVL.

In this sample, this clonotype turned up a few times. The chain combines TRBV18 with TRBJ1-6, with a weak D call TRBD1 (6 bases). Trimming cost V 6 bases and J 0 bases, with 12 bases left between them. Germline lookup yields CDR1 KGHSH and CDR2 LQKENI. The CDR3 loop spans 16 amino acids. The CDR3 spells CASSQGSSSYNSPLHF. CDR3 DNA: TGTGCCAGCTCTCAGGGGTCCAGCTCCTATAATTCACCCCTCCACTTT.

This clonotype was recorded at least ten times. The gene calls are TRBV5-4 and TRBJ2-1, with 8 bases aligning to TRBD2. The CDR3 runs 17 residues. Germline V gene sequence: CDR1 SGHNT, CDR2 YYREEE (reference sequence). V gave up 4 bases and J gave up 4 bases; unmatched junction bases: 13. CDR3 loop: CASSITRGATTYNEQFF. The CDR3 DNA reads TGTGCCAGCAGCATTACGCGGGGGGCCACGACTTACAATGAGCAGTTCTTC. Full variable domain (outside the CDR3, taken from reference TRBV5-4 and TRBJ2-1): ETGVTQSPTHLIKTRGQQVTLRCSSQSGHNTVSWYQQALGQGPQFIFQYYREEENGRGNFPPRFSGLQFPNYSSELNVNALELDDSALYLCASSITRGATTYNEQFFGPGTRLTVL.

In its sample, this clonotype was seen many times. The V gene is TRBV12-3 or TRBV12-4, the J gene TRBJ2-2; tentatively, D is TRBD2 (6 bases). The CDR3 spans 18 residues. V lost 2 bases and J lost 4, with 20 bases in between. Here the CDR3 DNA reads TGTGCCAGCAGTTTAAGGACACCCAGGGAGGCGGTCACCGGGGAGCTGTTTTTT. This codes for CASSLRTPREAVTGELFF.

This clonotype was observed a handful of times. The chain combines TRBV15 with TRBJ1-1; D call uncertain. The CDR3 sequence is 17 residues long. Germline V CDR1 and CDR2: LNHNV, YYDKDF (reference sequence). V was clipped by 0 bases and J by 1 base, with 15 bases between them. CDR3 residues: CATSRDVGSVGNTEAFF. The CDR3 DNA sequence: TGTGCCACCAGCAGAGATGTTGGTTCGGTGGGGAACACTGAAGCTTTCTTT.

This clonotype came up a few times. J is TRBJ1-2 and V is TRBV7-9; D uncertain. The CDR3 covers 13 residues. CDR1 is SEHNR, CDR2 FQNEAQ, per germline (reference sequence). Trimming cost V 1 base and J 4 bases, with 7 bases left between them. Here the CDR3 reads CASSLDTVYGYTF. CDR3 sequence (DNA): TGTGCCAGCAGCTTAGACACCGTCTATGGCTACACCTTC.

This clonotype was counted a few times. The chain has TRBV2 and TRBJ2-7, with 7 bases fitting TRBD1. The CDR3 runs to 16 residues. Germline values: CDR1 SNHLY, CDR2 FYNNEI. V lost 4 bases to trimming and J lost 2 bases; unmatched junction nucleotides: 11. The CDR3: CASSATTGIGTYEQYF. The CDR3 DNA sequence: TGTGCCAGCAGTGCTACGACAGGGATTGGAACCTACGAGCAGTACTTC.

The sample holds many counts of this clonotype. The chain recombines TRBV20-1 with TRBJ2-5; tentative D call: TRBD2 (6 bases). Germline CDR1 reads DFQATT; CDR2 reads SNEGSKA (reference sequence). Trimming took 8 bases from V and 4 from J, leaving 20 bases between them. The CDR3 has 14 residues. DNA of the CDR3: TGCAGTTCTAAGTACGGCTTCGGGGGAGAGACCCAGTACTTC. Translation gives CSSKYGFGGETQYF.

This clonotype was detected a few times. This sequence joins TRBV27 and TRBJ2-4; 14 bases line up with TRBD2. Trimming removed 2 bases from V and 1 base from J; junction bases left unmatched: 7. The CDR3 totals 19 residues. Germline values: CDR1 MNHEY, CDR2 SMNVEV (reference sequence). The CDR3 loop reads CASSLRPGTSGSAKNIQYF. The CDR3 nucleotides are TGTGCCAGCAGTTTACGCCCGGGGACTAGCGGGAGCGCCAAAAACATTCAGTACTTC.

This clonotype was counted ten times or more. The chain recombines TRBV7-9 with TRBJ2-1, with 9 bases lining up with TRBD1. Germline V CDR1 and CDR2: SEHNR, FQNEAQ (reference sequence). J lost 5 bases, V lost 6 bases, and 8 bases had no gene match. The CDR3 is 15 residues long. CDR3 sequence reads: CASRYAGQGNNEQFF. In DNA form, the CDR3 reads TGTGCCAGCAGATATGCCGGACAGGGGAACAATGAGCAGTTCTTC.

This clonotype was picked up a small number of times. The chain is built from TRBV6-6 and TRBJ1-4; D unclear. With 2 bases removed from V and 5 bases from J, the gap between germline ends came to 12 bases. The CDR3 is 15 amino acids. Germline assignment: CDR1 MNHNY and CDR2 SVGAGI (reference sequence). CDR3 in amino acids: CASSYSRVKNEKLFF. CDR3 coding DNA: TGTGCCAGCAGTTACAGTCGGGTCAAAAATGAAAAACTGTTTTTT.